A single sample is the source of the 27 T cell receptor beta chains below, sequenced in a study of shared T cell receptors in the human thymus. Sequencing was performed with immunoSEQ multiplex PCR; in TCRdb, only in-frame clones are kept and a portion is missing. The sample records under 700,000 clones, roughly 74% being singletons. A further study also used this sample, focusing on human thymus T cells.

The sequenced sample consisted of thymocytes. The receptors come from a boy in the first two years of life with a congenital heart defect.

The CDR3 DNA follows: TGTGCCAGCAGCCCCGACAGGCGAAACACCATATATTTT. It is translated as CASSPDRRNTIYF. The chain joins TRBV11-2 to TRBJ1-3, with D possibly being TRBD1 (6 bases). Germline CDR1 and CDR2: SGHAT and FQNNGV. The CDR3 length is 13 residues. V lost 5 bases and J 5 bases, leaving 10 bases between the germline ends.

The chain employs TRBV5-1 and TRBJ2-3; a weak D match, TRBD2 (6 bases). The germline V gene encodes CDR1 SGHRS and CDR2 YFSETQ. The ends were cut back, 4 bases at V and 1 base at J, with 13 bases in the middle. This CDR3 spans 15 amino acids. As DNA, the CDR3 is TGCGCCAGCAGCCTCCGGGACTTCCGCACAGATACGCAGTATTTT. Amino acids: CASSLRDFRTDTQYF.

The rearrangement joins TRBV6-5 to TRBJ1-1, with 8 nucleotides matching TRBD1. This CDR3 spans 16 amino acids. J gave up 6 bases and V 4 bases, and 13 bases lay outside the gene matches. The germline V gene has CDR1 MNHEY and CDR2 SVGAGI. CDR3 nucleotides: TGTGCCAGCAGTTCCGCCGGACAGGGCCCCTGGGCTGAAGCTTTCTTT. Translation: CASSSAGQGPWAEAFF.

CDR3 sequence (DNA): TGTGCCAGCAGCCAAGTGGAGGGGCAGAAGTACCAAGAGACCCAGTACTTC. Translated: CASSQVEGQKYQETQYF. This rearrangement joins TRBV14 to TRBJ2-5, with D perhaps TRBD2 (6 bases). The germline gives CDR1 SGHDN, CDR2 FVKESK. V was pared by 1 base and J by 0 bases, with 15 bases between. The CDR3 runs 17 residues.

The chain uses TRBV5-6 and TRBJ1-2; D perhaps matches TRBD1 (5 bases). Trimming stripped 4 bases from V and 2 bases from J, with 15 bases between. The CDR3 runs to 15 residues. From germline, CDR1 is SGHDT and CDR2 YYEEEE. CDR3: CASSTRQKNNYGYTF. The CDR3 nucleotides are TGTGCCAGCAGCACGAGACAGAAGAACAACTATGGCTACACCTTC. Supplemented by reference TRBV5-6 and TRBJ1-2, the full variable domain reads DAGVTQSPTHLIKTRGQQVTLRCSPKSGHDTVSWYQQALGQGPQFIFQYYEEEERQRGNFPDRFSGHQFPNYSSELNVNALLLGDSALYLCASSTRQKNNYGYTFGSGTRLTVV.

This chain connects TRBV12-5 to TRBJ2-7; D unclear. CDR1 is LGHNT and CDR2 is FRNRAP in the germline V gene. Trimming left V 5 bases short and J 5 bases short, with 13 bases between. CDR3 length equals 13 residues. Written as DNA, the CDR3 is TGTGCTAGTGGTCCCCCCCGACTCAACGAGCAGTACTTC. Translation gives CASGPPRLNEQYF.

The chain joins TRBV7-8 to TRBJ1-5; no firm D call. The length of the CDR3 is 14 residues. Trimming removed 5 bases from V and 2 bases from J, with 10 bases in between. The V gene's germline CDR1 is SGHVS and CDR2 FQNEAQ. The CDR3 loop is CASSQTPGNQPQHF. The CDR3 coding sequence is TGTGCCAGCAGCCAGACTCCGGGCAATCAGCCCCAGCATTTT.

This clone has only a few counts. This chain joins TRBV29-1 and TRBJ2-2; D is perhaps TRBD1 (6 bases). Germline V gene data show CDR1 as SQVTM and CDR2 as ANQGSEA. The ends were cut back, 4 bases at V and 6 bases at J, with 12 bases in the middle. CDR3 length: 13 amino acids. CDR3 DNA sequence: TGCAGCGTTGGCATGGGGGCTGCCGGGGAGCTGTTTTTT. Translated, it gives CSVGMGAAGELFF.

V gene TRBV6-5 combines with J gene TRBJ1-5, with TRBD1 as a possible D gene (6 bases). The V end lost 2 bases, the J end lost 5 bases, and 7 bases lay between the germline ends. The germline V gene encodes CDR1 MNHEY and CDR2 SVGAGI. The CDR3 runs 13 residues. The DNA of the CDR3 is TGTGCCAGCAGTTACCACAGGGATCAGCCCCAGCATTTT. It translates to CASSYHRDQPQHF.

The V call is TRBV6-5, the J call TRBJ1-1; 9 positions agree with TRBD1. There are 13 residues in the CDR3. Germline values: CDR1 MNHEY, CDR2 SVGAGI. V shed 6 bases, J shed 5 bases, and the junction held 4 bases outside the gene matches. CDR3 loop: CASSQTGGTEAFF. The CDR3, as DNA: TGTGCCAGCAGCCAGACAGGGGGGACTGAAGCTTTCTTT.

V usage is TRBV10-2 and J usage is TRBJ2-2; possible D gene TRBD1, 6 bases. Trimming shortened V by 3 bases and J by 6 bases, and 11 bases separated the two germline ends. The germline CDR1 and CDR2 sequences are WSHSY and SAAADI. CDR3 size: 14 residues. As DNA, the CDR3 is TGCGCCAGCAGTGAACAGGGCACGGCCGGGGAGCTGTTTTTT. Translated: CASSEQGTAGELFF.

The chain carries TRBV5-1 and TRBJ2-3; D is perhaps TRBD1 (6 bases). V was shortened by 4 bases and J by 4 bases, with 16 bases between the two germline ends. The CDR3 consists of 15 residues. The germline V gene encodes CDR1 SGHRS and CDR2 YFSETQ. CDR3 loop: CASSPSKPGADTQYF. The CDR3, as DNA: TGCGCCAGCAGCCCATCCAAACCAGGGGCAGATACGCAGTATTTT.

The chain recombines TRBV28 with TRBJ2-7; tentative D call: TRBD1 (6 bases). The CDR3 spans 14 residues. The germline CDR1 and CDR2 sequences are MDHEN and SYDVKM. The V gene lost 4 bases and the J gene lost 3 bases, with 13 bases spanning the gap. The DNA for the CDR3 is TGTGCCAGCAGTTGCGGACAGCGCTGCTACGAGCAGTACTTC. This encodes CASSCGQRCYEQYF.

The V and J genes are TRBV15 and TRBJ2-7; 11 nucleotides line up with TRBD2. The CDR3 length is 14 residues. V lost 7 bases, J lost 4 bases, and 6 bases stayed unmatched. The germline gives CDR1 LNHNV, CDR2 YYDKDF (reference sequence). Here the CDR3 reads CATTTSGRRYEQYF. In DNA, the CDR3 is TGTGCCACCACAACTAGCGGGAGAAGGTACGAGCAGTACTTC.

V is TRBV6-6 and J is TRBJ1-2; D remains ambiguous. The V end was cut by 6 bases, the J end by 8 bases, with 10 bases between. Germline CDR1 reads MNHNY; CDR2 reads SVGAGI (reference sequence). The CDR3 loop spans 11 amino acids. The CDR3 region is CASSPVQGYTF. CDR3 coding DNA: TGTGCCAGCAGCCCAGTCCAGGGCTACACCTTC.

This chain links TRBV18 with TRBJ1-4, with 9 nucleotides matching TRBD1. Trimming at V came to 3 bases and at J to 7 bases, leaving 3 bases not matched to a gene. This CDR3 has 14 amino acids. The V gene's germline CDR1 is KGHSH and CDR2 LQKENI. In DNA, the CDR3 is TGTGCCAGCTCACCTGGGGACAGGGTTGAAAAACTGTTTTTT. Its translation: CASSPGDRVEKLFF.

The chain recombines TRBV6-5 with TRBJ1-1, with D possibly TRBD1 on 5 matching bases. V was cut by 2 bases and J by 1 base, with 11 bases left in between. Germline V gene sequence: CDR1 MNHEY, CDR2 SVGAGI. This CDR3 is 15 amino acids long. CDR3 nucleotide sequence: TGTGCCAGCAGTTACGGAGCCAGGGCGAACACTGAAGCTTTCTTT. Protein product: CASSYGARANTEAFF.

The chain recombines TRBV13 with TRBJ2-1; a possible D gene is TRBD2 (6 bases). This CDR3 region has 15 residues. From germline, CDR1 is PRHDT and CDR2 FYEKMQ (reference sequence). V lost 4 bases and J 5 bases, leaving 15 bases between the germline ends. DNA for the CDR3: TGTGCCAGCAGCTCCTGGATTAGCGGCAACAATGAGCAGTTCTTC. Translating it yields CASSSWISGNNEQFF.

CDR3 loop: CASSFGAPYEQYF. The CDR3 DNA reads as TGCGCCAGCAGCTTTGGAGCACCCTACGAGCAGTACTTC. The gene calls are TRBV5-1 and TRBJ2-7; D is unclear. The CDR3 runs 13 residues. Per the germline V gene, CDR1 is SGHRS and CDR2 is YFSETQ. V lost 2 bases and J lost 2, with 8 bases in between.

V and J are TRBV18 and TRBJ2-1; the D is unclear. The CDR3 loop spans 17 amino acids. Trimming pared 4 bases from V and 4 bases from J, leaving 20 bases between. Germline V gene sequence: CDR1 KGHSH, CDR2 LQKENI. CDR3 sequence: CASSLSLAFPLYNEQFF. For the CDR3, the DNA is TGTGCCAGCTCACTGTCCCTGGCATTTCCCTTATACAATGAGCAGTTCTTC.

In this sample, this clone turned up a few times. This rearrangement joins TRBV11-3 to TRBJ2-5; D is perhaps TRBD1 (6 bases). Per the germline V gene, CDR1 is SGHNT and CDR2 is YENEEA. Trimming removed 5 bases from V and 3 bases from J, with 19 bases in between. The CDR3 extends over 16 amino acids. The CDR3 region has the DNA TGTGCCAGCAGCCAAGATTTCGGGACACTCGAAGAGACCCAGTACTTC. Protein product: CASSQDFGTLEETQYF. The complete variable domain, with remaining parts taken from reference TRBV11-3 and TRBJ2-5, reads EAGVVQSPRYKIIEKKQPVAFWCNPISGHNTLYWYLQNLGQGPELLIRYENEEAVDDSQLPKDRFSAERLKGVDSTLKIQPAELGDSAVYLCASSQDFGTLEETQYFGPGTRLLVL.

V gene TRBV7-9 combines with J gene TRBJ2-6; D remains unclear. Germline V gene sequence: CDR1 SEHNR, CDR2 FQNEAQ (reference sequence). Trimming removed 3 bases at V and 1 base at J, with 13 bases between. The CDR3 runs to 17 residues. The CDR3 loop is CASSLIRGSSGANVLTF. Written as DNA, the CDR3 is TGTGCCAGCAGCTTGATTCGTGGTAGTTCTGGGGCCAACGTCCTGACTTTC. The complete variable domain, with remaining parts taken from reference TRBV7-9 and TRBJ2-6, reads DTGVSQNPRHKITKRGQNVTFRCDPISEHNRLYWYRQTLGQGPEFLTYFQNEAQLEKSRLLSDRFSAERPKGSFSTLEIQRTEQGDSAMYLCASSLIRGSSGANVLTFGAGSRLTVL.

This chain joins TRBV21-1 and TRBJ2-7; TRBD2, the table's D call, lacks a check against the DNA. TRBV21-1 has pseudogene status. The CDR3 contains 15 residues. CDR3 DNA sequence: TGTGCCAGCAGCAAAGGGGGTAGCGGGGCCTACGAGCAGTACTTC. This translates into CASSKGGSGAYEQYF.

The DNA for the CDR3 is TGTGCCAGCAGTGAAGCTGTAGTCCGAATAAACACTGAAGCTTTCTTT. Translating gives CASSEAVVRINTEAFF. The chain uses TRBV6-1 and TRBJ1-1; D gene uncertain. Germline lookup yields CDR1 MNHNS and CDR2 SASEGT. With 0 bases removed from V and 2 bases from J, the gap between germline ends came to 13 bases. The CDR3 runs 16 residues.

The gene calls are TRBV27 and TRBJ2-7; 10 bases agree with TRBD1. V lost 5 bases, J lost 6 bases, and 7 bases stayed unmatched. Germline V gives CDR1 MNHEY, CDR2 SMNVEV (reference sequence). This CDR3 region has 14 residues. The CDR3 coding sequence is TGTGCCAGCAGTCCGGGACAGGGGAGGGTCGAGCAGTACTTC. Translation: CASSPGQGRVEQYF.

This CDR3 is CASSGPSGRTGELFF. The CDR3 region has the DNA TGCGCCAGCAGCGGACCTAGCGGGAGAACCGGGGAGCTGTTTTTT. The rearrangement joins TRBV5-1 to TRBJ2-2, with 10 bases identical to TRBD2. Trimming at V came to 4 bases and at J to 5 bases, leaving 5 bases not matched to a gene. The CDR3 has 15 amino acids. Germline CDR1 SGHRS, CDR2 YFSETQ.

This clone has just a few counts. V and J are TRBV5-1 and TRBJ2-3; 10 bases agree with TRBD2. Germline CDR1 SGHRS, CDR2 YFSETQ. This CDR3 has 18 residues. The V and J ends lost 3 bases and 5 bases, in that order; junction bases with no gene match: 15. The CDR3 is CASSSHPKSGRAEDTQYF. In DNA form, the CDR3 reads TGCGCCAGCAGCTCCCACCCAAAAAGCGGGAGGGCCGAAGATACGCAGTATTTT.